This T cell receptor (beta chain) was obtained from a study of response to subunit inactivated influenza vaccine. Study-level points and caveats: The authors suggested that every seasonal influenza vaccination recruits few new T cells.

In TCRdb, the RT-PCR reads were re-called with MiXCR into one record per CDR3 protein. The profile covers hundreds of thousands of distinct CDR3 sequences, with 15% to 20% appearing a single time and over 2.5% taken by the ten largest. Unmatched junction bases numbered 11, after V lost 0 bases and J lost 2 bases. Germline V gives CDR1 LNHNV, CDR2 YYDKDF (reference sequence). The CDR3 covers 18 residues. This clonotype was found a few times. Its antigen is not known. The chain recombines TRBV15 with TRBJ2-3; 7 positions match TRBD1. This TCR derives from a man aged 50 to 75 who received an inactivated influenza vaccine. This material consisted of CD4+ T cells sorted from PBMCs, taken less than 30 months after vaccination. CDR3 sequence reads: CATSRDWGQPSNTDTQYF. For the CDR3, the DNA is TGTGCCACCAGCAGAGATTGGGGACAGCCTAGCAACACAGATACGCAGTATTTT.